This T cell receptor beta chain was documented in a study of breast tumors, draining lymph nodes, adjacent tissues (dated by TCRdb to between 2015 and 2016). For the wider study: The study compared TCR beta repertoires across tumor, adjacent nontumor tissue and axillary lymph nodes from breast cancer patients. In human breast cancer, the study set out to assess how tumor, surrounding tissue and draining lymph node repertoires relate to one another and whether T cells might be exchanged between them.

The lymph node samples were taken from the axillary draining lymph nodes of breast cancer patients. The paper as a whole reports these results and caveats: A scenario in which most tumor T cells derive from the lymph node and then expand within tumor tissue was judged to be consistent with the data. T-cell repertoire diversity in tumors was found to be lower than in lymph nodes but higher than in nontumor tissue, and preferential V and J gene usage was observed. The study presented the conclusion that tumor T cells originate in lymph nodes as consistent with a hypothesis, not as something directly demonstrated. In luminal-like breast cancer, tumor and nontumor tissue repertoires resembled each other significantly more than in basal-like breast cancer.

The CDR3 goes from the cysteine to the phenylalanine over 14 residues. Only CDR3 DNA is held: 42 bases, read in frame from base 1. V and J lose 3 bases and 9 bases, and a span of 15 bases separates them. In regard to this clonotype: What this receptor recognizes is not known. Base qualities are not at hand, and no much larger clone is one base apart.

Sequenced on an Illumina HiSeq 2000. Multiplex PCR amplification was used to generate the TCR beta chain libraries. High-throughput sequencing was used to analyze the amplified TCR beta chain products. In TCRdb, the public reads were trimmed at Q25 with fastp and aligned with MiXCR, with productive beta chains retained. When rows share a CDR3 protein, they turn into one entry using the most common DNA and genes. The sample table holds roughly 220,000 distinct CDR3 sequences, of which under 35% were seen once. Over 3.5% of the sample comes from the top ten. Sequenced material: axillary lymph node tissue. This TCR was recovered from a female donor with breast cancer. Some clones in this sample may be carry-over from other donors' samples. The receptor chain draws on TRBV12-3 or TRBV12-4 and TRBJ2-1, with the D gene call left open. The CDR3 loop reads CASSLVLSVGEQFF. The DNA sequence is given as TGTGCCAGCAGTTTGGTACTATCGGTAGGTGAGCAGTTCTTC.